This T cell receptor beta chain was sequenced during a study of blood T cells in healthy people across ages (dated by TCRdb to between 2014 and 2016). Turning to the overall study: In model experiments, template switching captured about one uniquely barcoded TCR beta cDNA molecule for every two T cells. The donors were split into four age groups: young (average 16 years), middle-aged (about 40), aged (roughly 60) and long-lived (approximately 80). Using the same blood draw, the study looked at two additional independent replicas of 1 million unique cDNA reads for two donors, one aged 18 to 30 and the other aged 80 or older. To avoid experimental bias, donors of different ages were randomly spread across the sequencing lanes. To track age-related changes in TCR beta repertoire diversity, the study relied on deep sequencing normalized with unique cDNA molecular identifiers.

Overall results and qualifications from the work: Total diversity estimates from one million sequenced T cells were considered lower bounds and underestimates. As age increased, observed TCR beta diversity per million T cells dropped in a roughly linear way, and a significant reduction was already evident by age 40. The CMV infection status of donors was not known, potentially confounding age-related changes in expanded clonotypes. Bulk unsorted PBMC profiling prevented conclusive comparison of naive and antigen-experienced compartments. Compared with the aged group, the long-lived group had more naive CD4+ T cells, fewer expanded clones and increased TCR diversity, a pattern suggesting age selection. There was a strong correlation between observed TCR beta diversity and the percentage of naive T cells measured by flow cytometry.

Preparation of the library involved 5' RACE. TCRdb lists the instrument as Illumina HiSeq 2500. A second PCR of 7 to 11 cycles was performed with a sample-barcoded 5' primer and a J-beta primer mix. A template-switch 5' adaptor carrying 12 random nucleotides introduced a unique molecular identifier onto each TCR beta cDNA molecule. Each sample yielded at least 2.5 million CDR3-containing paired-end reads. First-strand cDNA was synthesized from all RNA with the Mint cDNA synthesis kit, primed by a TRBC-specific oligonucleotide. All cDNA was treated with uracil-DNA glycosylase and then went through a first 18-cycle PCR with the universal primers M1SS and BC2_uni_R. Per the authors' processing: Normalization of each sample was performed by random selection of 1 million high-quality reads, each carrying a distinct molecular identifier. Instead of being binned into consensus sequences, reads with shared molecular identifiers were discarded. MiTCR, set to a Q25 quality threshold and the strictest error-elimination algorithm, was used for CDR3 identification, clonotype clustering and error correction. A nonparametric unseen species model with Euler transformation was used to estimate a lower bound on total TCR beta diversity. In TCRdb, the public reads were trimmed at Q25 with fastp and aligned with MiXCR, with productive beta chains retained. Rows are unified per CDR3 protein, each entry keeping the most common DNA and genes. The V and J calls were not made by the authors but by TCRdb's processing. A total of around 1,600,000 distinct CDR3 sequences appear in this sample, approximately 39% of them only once. The top ten clonotypes cover just over 4% of the sample.

The roughly 42 donors, aged about 6 to 100 years, were systemically healthy Caucasian individuals from Russia. Each donor gave approximately 9.4 milliliters of peripheral blood, drawn into EDTA-treated Vacutainer tubes. PBMCs were isolated by Ficoll-Paque density-gradient centrifugation, with at least 6.5 million obtained per sample. Trizol reagent was used to extract total RNA from PBMCs, with at least 5.5 micrograms per sample. Naive CD45RAhigh/CD27high T cell percentages were measured by flow cytometry on a PBMC aliquot from every donor. In regard to this clonotype: Its antigen is not yet known. No much larger clone exists at a distance of one base, and base qualities are not known.

At the junction V is shortened by 1 base and J by 5 bases; bases outside the gene matches: 6. CDR1 and CDR2 were assigned from the germline V gene as SGDLS and YYNGEE. Inclusive of the bounding cysteine and phenylalanine, the CDR3 is 15 residues long. Left in the record is the CDR3 DNA by itself, 45 bases read in frame from the first base. The sequence was collected from a woman between 18 and 29 years old in good health. The specimen was blood. The chain uses TRBV9 and TRBJ2-3, and TRBD1 matches 8 of the central bases. The CDR3 protein is CASSVWAGGVDTQYF. The nucleotide sequence is TGTGCCAGCAGCGTATGGGCAGGGGGCGTAGATACGCAGTATTTT.